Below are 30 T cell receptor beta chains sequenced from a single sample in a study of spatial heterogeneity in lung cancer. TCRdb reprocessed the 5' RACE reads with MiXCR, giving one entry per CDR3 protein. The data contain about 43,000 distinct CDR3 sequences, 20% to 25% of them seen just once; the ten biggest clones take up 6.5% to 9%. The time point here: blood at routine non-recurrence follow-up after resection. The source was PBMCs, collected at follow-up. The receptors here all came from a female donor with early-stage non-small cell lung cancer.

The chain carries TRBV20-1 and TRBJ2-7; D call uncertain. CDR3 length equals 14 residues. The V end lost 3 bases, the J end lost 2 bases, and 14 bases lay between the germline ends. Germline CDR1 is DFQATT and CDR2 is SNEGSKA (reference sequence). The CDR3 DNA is TGCAGTGCTAGTAAGGCTAAGACCCCCTACGAGCAGTACTTC. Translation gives CSASKAKTPYEQYF.

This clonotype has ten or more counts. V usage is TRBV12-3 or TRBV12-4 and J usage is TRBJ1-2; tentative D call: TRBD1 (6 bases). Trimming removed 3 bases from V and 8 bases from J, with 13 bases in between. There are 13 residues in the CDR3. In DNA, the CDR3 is TGTGCCAGCAGTTTTTTTGAGGGGGAAGGCTACACCTTC. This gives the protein CASSFFEGEGYTF.

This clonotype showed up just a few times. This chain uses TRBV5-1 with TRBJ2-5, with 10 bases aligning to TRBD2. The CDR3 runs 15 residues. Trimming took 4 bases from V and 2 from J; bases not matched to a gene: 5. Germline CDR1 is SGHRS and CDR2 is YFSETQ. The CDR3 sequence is CASSDLAGVQETQYF. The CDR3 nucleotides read TGCGCCAGCAGCGATCTAGCGGGGGTACAAGAGACCCAGTACTTC.

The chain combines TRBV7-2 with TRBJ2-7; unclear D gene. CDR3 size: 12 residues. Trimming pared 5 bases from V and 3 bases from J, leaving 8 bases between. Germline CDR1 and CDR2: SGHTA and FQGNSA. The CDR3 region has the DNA TGTGCCAGCAGCCTGTTTGTCTACGAGCAGTACTTC. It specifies CASSLFVYEQYF.

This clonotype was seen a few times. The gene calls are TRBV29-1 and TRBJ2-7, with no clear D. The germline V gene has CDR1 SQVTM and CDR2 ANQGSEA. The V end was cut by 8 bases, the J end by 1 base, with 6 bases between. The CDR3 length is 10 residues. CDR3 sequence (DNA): TGCAGCAGTGTGTCCTACGAGCAGTACTTC. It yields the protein CSSVSYEQYF.

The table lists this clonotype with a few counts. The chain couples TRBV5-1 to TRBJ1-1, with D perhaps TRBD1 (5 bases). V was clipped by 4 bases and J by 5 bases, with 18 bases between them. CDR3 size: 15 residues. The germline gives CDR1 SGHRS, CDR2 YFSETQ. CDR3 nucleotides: TGCGCCAGCAGCCAGTTACCCCGGGGGGATACTGAAGCTTTCTTT. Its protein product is CASSQLPRGDTEAFF.

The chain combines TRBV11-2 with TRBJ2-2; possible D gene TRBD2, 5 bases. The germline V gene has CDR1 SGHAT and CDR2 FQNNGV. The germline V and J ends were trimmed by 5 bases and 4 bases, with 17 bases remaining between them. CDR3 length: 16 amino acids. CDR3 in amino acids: CASSPDLAFTTGELFF. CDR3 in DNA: TGTGCCAGCAGCCCAGACCTAGCTTTTACCACCGGGGAGCTGTTTTTT.

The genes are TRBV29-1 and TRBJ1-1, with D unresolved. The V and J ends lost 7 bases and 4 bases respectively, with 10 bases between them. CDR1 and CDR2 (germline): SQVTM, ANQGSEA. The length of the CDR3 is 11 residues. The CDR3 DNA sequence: TGCAGCGCTGTTTGGGGCACTGAAGCTTTCTTT. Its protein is CSAVWGTEAFF.

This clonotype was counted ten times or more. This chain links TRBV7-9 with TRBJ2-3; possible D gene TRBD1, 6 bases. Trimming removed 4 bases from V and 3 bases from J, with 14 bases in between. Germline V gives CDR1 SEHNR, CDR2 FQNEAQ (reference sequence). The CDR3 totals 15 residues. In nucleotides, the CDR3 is TGTGCCAGCAGCTACCCAGGGGACCAGACAGATACGCAGTATTTT. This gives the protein CASSYPGDQTDTQYF.

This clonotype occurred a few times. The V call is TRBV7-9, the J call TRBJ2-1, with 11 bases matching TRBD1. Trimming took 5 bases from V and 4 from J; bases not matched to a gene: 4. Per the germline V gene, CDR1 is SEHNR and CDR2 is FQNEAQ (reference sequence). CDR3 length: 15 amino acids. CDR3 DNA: TGTGCCAGCAGCCACAGGGACAGGGGGTACAATGAGCAGTTCTTC. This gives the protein CASSHRDRGYNEQFF.

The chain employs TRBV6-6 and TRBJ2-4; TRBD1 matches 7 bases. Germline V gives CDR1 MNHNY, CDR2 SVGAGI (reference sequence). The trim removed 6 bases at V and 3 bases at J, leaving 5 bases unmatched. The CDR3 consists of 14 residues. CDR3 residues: CASRDRTFKNIQYF. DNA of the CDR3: TGTGCCAGCAGGGACAGGACCTTCAAAAACATTCAGTACTTC.

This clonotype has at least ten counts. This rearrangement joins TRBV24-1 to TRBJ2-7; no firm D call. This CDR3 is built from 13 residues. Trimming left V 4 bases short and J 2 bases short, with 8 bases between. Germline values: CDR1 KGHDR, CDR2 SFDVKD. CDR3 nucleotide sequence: TGTGCCACCAGTGAAGGCGGACCCTACGAGCAGTACTTC. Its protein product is CATSEGGPYEQYF.

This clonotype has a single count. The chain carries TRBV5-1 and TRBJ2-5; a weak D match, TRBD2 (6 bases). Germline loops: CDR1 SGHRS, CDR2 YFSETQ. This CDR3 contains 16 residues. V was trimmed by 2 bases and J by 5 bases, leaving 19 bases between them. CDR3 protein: CASSFFRASGEETQYF. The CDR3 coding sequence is TGCGCCAGCAGCTTTTTTCGGGCCTCGGGAGAGGAGACCCAGTACTTC.

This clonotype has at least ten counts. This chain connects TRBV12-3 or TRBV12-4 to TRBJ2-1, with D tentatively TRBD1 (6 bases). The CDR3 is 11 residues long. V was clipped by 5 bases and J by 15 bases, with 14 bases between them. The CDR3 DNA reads TGTGCCAGCAGTCAGACAGGAGATCGGTTCTTC. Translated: CASSQTGDRFF.

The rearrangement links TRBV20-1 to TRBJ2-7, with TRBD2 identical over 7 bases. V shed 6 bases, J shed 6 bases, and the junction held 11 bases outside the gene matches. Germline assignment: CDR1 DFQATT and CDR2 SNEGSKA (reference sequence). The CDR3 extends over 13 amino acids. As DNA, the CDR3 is TGCAGTGCCACCAAGGCGGGAGACCCCGAGCAGTACTTC. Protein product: CSATKAGDPEQYF.

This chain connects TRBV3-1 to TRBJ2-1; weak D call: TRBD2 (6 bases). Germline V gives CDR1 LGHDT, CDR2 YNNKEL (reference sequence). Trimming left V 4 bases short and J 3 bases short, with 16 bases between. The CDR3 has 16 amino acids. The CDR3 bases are TGTGCCAGCAGCCGTAGCGGAGGTGCGCTCTACAATGAGCAGTTCTTC. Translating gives CASSRSGGALYNEQFF.

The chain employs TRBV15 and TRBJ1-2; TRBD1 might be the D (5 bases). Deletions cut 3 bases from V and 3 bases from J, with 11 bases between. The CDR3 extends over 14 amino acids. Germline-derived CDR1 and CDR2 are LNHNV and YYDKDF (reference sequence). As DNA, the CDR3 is TGTGCCACCAGCAGTCGTGGGGGTGACTATGGCTACACCTTC. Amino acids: CATSSRGGDYGYTF.

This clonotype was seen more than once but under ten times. The CDR3 is CASSLLAGYYNEQFF. The CDR3 DNA sequence: TGTGCCAGCAGTCTACTAGCGGGGTACTACAATGAGCAGTTCTTC. The J gene is TRBJ2-1, the V gene TRBV6-5, with 10 bases aligning to TRBD2. The J segment lost 3 bases and the V segment lost 5 bases, leaving 4 bases of the junction unmatched. The CDR3 sequence is 15 residues long. CDR1 MNHEY and CDR2 SVGAGI come from the germline V gene.

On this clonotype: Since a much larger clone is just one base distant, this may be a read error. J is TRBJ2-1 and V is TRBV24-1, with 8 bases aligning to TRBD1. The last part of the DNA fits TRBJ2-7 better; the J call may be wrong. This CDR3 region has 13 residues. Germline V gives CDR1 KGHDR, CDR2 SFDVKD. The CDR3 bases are TGTGCCACCAAGGACAGGGACCTCGATGAGCAGTACTTC. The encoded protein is CATKDRDLDEQYF.

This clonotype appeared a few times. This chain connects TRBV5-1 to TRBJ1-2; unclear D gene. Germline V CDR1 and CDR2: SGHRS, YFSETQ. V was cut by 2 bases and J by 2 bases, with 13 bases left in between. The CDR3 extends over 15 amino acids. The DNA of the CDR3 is TGCGCCAGCAGCTTAAGTGTAGGGAGAAACTATGGCTACACCTTC. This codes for CASSLSVGRNYGYTF.

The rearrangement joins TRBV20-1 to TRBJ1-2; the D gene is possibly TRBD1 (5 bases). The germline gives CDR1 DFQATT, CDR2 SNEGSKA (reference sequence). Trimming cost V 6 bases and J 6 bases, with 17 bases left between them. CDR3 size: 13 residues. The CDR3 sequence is CSAPGIANHGYTF. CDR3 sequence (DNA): TGCAGTGCCCCAGGGATAGCGAACCATGGCTACACCTTC.

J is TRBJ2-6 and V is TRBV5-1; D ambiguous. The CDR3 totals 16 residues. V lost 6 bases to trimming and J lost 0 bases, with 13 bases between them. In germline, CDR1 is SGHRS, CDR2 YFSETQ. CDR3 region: CASNPGRYSGANVLTF. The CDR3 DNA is TGCGCCAGCAACCCCGGACGTTACTCTGGGGCCAACGTCCTGACTTTC.

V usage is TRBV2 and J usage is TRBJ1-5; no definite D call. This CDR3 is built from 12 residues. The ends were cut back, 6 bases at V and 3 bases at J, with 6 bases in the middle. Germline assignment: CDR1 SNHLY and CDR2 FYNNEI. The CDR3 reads CASRYTNQPQHF. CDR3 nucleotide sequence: TGTGCCAGCAGGTATACCAATCAGCCCCAGCATTTT.

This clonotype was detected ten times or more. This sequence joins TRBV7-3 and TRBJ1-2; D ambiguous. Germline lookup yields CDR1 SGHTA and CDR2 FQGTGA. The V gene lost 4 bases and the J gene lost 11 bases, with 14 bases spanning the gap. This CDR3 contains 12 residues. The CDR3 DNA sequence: TGTGCCAGCAGCTCCGACGGAATGAGATACACCTTC. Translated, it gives CASSSDGMRYTF. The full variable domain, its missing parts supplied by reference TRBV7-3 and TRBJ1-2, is GAGVSQTPSNKVTEKGKYVELRCDPISGHTALYWYRQSLGQGPEFLIYFQGTGAADDSGLPNDRFFAVRPEGSVSTLKIQRTERGDSAVYLCASSSDGMRYTFGSGTRLTVV.

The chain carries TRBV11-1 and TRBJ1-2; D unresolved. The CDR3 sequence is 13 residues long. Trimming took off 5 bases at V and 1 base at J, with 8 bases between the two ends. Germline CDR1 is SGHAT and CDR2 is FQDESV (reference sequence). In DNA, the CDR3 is TGTGCCAGCAGCCAAGCGGATAACTATGGCTACACCTTC. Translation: CASSQADNYGYTF.

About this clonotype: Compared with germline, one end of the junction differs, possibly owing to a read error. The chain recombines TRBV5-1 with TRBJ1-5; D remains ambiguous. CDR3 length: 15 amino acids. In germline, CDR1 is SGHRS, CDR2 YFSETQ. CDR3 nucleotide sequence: TGCGCCAGCAGCATACAAGGGTATAGCAATCAGCCCCAGCTTTTT. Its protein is CASSIQGYSNQPQLF.

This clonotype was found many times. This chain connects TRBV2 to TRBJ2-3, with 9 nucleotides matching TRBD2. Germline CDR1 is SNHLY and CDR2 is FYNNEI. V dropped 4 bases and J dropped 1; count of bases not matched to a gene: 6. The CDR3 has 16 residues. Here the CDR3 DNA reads TGTGCCAGCAGTGCCGGACTAGCGAGCGGCACAGATACGCAGTATTTT. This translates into CASSAGLASGTDTQYF.

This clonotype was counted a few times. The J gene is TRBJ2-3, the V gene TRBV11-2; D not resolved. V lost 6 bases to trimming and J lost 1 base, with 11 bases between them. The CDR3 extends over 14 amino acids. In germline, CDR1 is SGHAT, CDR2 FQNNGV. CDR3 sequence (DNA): TGTGCCAGCAGTCTGGGCCCAGGCACAGATACGCAGTATTTT. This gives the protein CASSLGPGTDTQYF.

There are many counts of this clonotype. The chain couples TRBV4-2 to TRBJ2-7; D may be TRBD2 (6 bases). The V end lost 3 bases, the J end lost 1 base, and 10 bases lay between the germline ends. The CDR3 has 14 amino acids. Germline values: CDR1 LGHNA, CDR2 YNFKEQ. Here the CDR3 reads CASSQRLVSYEQYF. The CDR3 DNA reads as TGTGCCAGCAGCCAGAGACTAGTTTCCTACGAGCAGTACTTC.

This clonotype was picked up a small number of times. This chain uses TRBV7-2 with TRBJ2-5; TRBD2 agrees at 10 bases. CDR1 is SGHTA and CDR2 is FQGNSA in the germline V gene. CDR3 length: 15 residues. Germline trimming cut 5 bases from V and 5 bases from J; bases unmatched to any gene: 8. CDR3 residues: CASSPLAGVGETQYF. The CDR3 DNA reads TGTGCCAGCAGCCCCCTAGCGGGAGTTGGGGAGACCCAGTACTTC.